The 27 T cell receptor beta chains in this list originate from one sample, sequenced in a study of T-cell memory formation after mild COVID-19 (dated by TCRdb to about 2021). The library was prepared using 5' RACE. TCRdb shows the sequencer as Illumina NovaSeq 6000. The public reads were quality trimmed at Q25 with fastp and then assembled into clones with MiXCR by TCRdb, keeping productive beta chains. Duplicate CDR3 protein sequences are folded into a single record with the most common DNA and genes. This sample has some 200,000 distinct CDR3 sequences in its table, and 20% to 25% of those were observed once. Together, the top ten hold 23% of the sample. Sequences were obtained from PBMCs or a T cell subset sorted from them (not recorded which). The receptors here all came from an adult woman who had mild COVID-19 (a few samples of this study predate the infection). The sample titles of this study are shuffled in the database, so cell type and time point are left out; the donor was told from shared clones.

In its sample, this clonotype was seen a few times. The V and J genes are TRBV25-1 and TRBJ1-1; a possible D gene is TRBD1 (5 bases). The germline V and J ends were trimmed by 4 bases and 7 bases, with 10 bases remaining between them. Germline lookup yields CDR1 MGHDK and CDR2 SYGVNS. The CDR3 is 12 residues long. CDR3 loop: CASSGGHREAFF. CDR3 DNA: TGTGCCAGCAGTGGAGGACACCGTGAAGCTTTCTTT.

The chain employs TRBV9 and TRBJ1-1; D call uncertain. V was trimmed by 0 bases and J by 0 bases, leaving 12 bases between them. The CDR3 runs to 16 residues. Germline V gene sequence: CDR1 SGDLS, CDR2 YYNGEE. The CDR3 sequence is CASSVDGEIMNTEAFF. CDR3 DNA: TGTGCCAGCAGCGTAGACGGGGAAATAATGAACACTGAAGCTTTCTTT.

This clonotype was seen only once. The J gene is TRBJ1-2, the V gene TRBV5-1; D unclear. Germline values: CDR1 SGHRS, CDR2 YFSETQ. The CDR3 consists of 12 residues. V dropped 0 bases and J dropped 8 bases, with 8 bases sitting between them. CDR3 nucleotide sequence: TGCGCCAGCAGCTTGGAGGGTCACGGCTACACCTTC. Protein sequence: CASSLEGHGYTF. Looking up the rest from reference TRBV5-1 and TRBJ1-2 gives the full variable domain: KAGVTQTPRYLIKTRGQQVTLSCSPISGHRSVSWYQQTPGQGLQFLFEYFSETQRNKGNFPGRFSGRQFSNSRSEMNVSTLELGDSALYLCASSLEGHGYTFGSGTRLTVV.

This clonotype was picked up a small number of times. The V gene is TRBV5-4, the J gene TRBJ2-3, with TRBD2 matching over 16 bases. The CDR3 runs to 15 residues. V shed 4 bases, J shed 14 bases, and the junction held 10 bases outside the gene matches. The germline gives CDR1 SGHNT, CDR2 YYREEE (reference sequence). The CDR3: CASSRGTSGRAAVYF. In DNA, the CDR3 is TGTGCCAGCAGCCGGGGGACTAGCGGGAGGGCCGCGGTGTATTTT.

In this sample, this clonotype turned up a few times. The chain employs TRBV20-1 and TRBJ2-2; D is unresolved. The CDR3 has 16 amino acids. V was shortened by 1 base and J by 0 bases, with 12 bases between the two germline ends. Germline lookup yields CDR1 DFQATT and CDR2 SNEGSKA (reference sequence). The CDR3 nucleotides read TGCAGTGCTAGAGCGAAAAGACCCGCGAACACCGGGGAGCTGTTTTTT. It codes for CSARAKRPANTGELFF.

The chain carries TRBV12-5 and TRBJ2-7; 10 nucleotides line up with TRBD2. J lost 0 bases, V lost 3 bases, and 11 bases had no gene match. CDR1 is LGHNT and CDR2 is FRNRAP in the germline V gene. The CDR3 contains 18 residues. The CDR3 DNA reads TGTGCTAGTGGTTTCGCCCCCGTCTCTAGCGGGAGCTCCTACGAGCAGTACTTC. Translating gives CASGFAPVSSGSSYEQYF.

This clonotype occurred a few times. The V and J genes are TRBV7-9 and TRBJ1-3, with D possibly TRBD1 on 5 matching bases. V gave up 5 bases and J gave up 4 bases, with 18 bases separating them. The CDR3 spans 16 residues. The germline V gene encodes CDR1 SEHNR and CDR2 FQNEAQ (reference sequence). The CDR3 reads CASSHTQASAGNTIYF. The CDR3 bases are TGTGCCAGCAGCCATACACAGGCGTCGGCGGGAAACACCATATATTTT.

The chain links TRBV5-1 to TRBJ2-3; 10 nucleotides align to TRBD1. In germline, CDR1 is SGHRS, CDR2 YFSETQ. The CDR3 is 15 amino acids. V was clipped by 5 bases and J by 0 bases; unmatched bases: 3. Here the CDR3 DNA reads TGCGCCAGCAGTAGGGGACAGGGGAGCACAGATACGCAGTATTTT. Residues: CASSRGQGSTDTQYF. Variable domain in full (rest from reference TRBV5-1 and TRBJ2-3): KAGVTQTPRYLIKTRGQQVTLSCSPISGHRSVSWYQQTPGQGLQFLFEYFSETQRNKGNFPGRFSGRQFSNSRSEMNVSTLELGDSALYLCASSRGQGSTDTQYFGPGTRLTVL.

This chain's CDR3 is CASSSSPWGNQPQHF. The CDR3 DNA reads TGTGCCAGCAGCTCATCCCCTTGGGGGAATCAGCCCCAGCATTTT. The V gene is TRBV5-5, the J gene TRBJ1-5; D is possibly TRBD1 (5 bases). The germline gives CDR1 SGHKS, CDR2 YYEKEE (reference sequence). The length of the CDR3 is 15 residues. The V end lost 3 bases, the J end lost 4 bases, and 14 bases lay between the germline ends.

This clonotype was seen a few times. The rearrangement joins TRBV6-6 to TRBJ2-7; 10 bases line up with TRBD1. V shed 6 bases, J shed 3 bases, and the junction held 14 bases outside the gene matches. The CDR3 is 17 residues long. Germline V gives CDR1 MNHNY, CDR2 SVGAGI (reference sequence). The DNA of the CDR3 is TGTGCCAGCAGCCTAGTTACGGTCGGGACAGGGGACTACGAGCAGTACTTC. It translates to CASSLVTVGTGDYEQYF.

This chain uses TRBV12-3 or TRBV12-4 with TRBJ1-1; tentative D call: TRBD1 (5 bases). V was shortened by 5 bases and J by 5 bases, with 21 bases between the two germline ends. The CDR3 is 16 amino acids. The CDR3 DNA follows: TGTGCCAGCAGTCAGCATAAGTCAGGGTTCAAAACTGAAGCTTTCTTT. Translating gives CASSQHKSGFKTEAFF.

V usage is TRBV5-1 and J usage is TRBJ2-7; D could derive from TRBD1 or TRBD2 (5 bases each). V was trimmed by 2 bases and J by 3 bases, leaving 15 bases between them. The CDR3 covers 15 residues. Germline CDR1 reads SGHRS; CDR2 reads YFSETQ. CDR3 DNA: TGCGCCAGCAGCTTAGAGGGGATCTCCCTCTACGAGCAGTACTTC. Protein product: CASSLEGISLYEQYF.

This clonotype came up a few times. V and J are TRBV7-2 and TRBJ2-7; no firm D call. The CDR3 is 13 residues long. In germline, CDR1 is SGHTA, CDR2 FQGNSA. V was shortened by 5 bases and J by 4 bases, with 12 bases between the two germline ends. The CDR3 DNA follows: TGTGCCAGCAGCCTTTGGAAAGGGTACGAGCAGTACTTC. It encodes CASSLWKGYEQYF.

CDR3 nucleotide sequence: TGTGCCAGCAGCTTAGATGTCGATGAGCAGTTCTTC. It is translated as CASSLDVDEQFF. This chain uses TRBV11-3 with TRBJ2-1; D call uncertain. The CDR3 length is 12 residues. CDR1 and CDR2 from the germline V gene are SGHNT and YENEEA. Trimming removed 0 bases at V and 8 bases at J, with 5 bases between.

This sequence joins TRBV7-9 and TRBJ1-4; D is perhaps TRBD1 (5 bases). V was clipped by 5 bases and J by 7 bases, with 20 bases between them. Looked up from germline, CDR1 is SEHNR and CDR2 is FQNEAQ (reference sequence). This CDR3 comprises 16 residues. The DNA of the CDR3 is TGTGCCAGCAGCGGCCGGGACCTCGAAAGGGGTGAAAAACTGTTTTTT. It is translated as CASSGRDLERGEKLFF. The whole variable domain, filled in from reference TRBV7-9 and TRBJ1-4, reads DTGVSQNPRHKITKRGQNVTFRCDPISEHNRLYWYRQTLGQGPEFLTYFQNEAQLEKSRLLSDRFSAERPKGSFSTLEIQRTEQGDSAMYLCASSGRDLERGEKLFFGSGTQLSVL.

J is TRBJ2-2 and V is TRBV24-1, with 8 nucleotides matching TRBD1. The CDR3 sequence is 16 residues long. Germline V gene data show CDR1 as KGHDR and CDR2 as SFDVKD. The V gene end was trimmed by 1 base and the J gene end by 6 bases; junction bases not matched to a gene: 6. The CDR3 DNA is TGTGCCACCAGTGATTTCGGACAGGGACGGGCCGGGGAGCTGTTTTTT. Translation: CATSDFGQGRAGELFF.

This clonotype was counted between two and nine times. The chain couples TRBV6-6 to TRBJ2-2; D could derive from TRBD1 or TRBD2 (5 bases each). The germline V and J ends were trimmed by 8 bases and 3 bases, with 16 bases remaining between them. CDR3 length equals 15 residues. Germline values: CDR1 MNHNY, CDR2 SVGAGI (reference sequence). In DNA form, the CDR3 reads TGTGCCAGCGCCGGGACCCCCGTCTACACCGGGGAGCTGTTTTTT. Its protein product is CASAGTPVYTGELFF.

The V call is TRBV12-3 or TRBV12-4, the J call TRBJ1-5; no clear D. The CDR3 has 15 residues. V was shortened by 6 bases and J by 2 bases, with 14 bases between the two germline ends. DNA of the CDR3: TGTGCCAGCAGAGTGACTGTTTTCGGCAATCAGCCCCAGCATTTT. Its protein product is CASRVTVFGNQPQHF.

V and J are TRBV12-3 or TRBV12-4 and TRBJ2-1, with D maybe TRBD2 (5 bases). V lost 11 bases and J 3 bases, leaving 14 bases between the germline ends. The CDR3 loop spans 13 amino acids. The CDR3 region is CASLRDLYNEQFF. The CDR3 DNA sequence: TGTGCCTCCCTCCGGGATCTCTACAATGAGCAGTTCTTC.

There are a few counts of this clonotype. This chain links TRBV7-8 with TRBJ2-4, with TRBD2 matching 11 bases. CDR3 length: 16 residues. Germline V gene data show CDR1 as SGHVS and CDR2 as FQNEAQ. Trimming took 5 bases from V and 6 from J; bases not matched to a gene: 9. The CDR3 coding sequence is TGTGCCAGCAGCCTCGGACTAGCGGGTATCGGAAACATTCAGTACTTC. It yields the protein CASSLGLAGIGNIQYF.

The chain uses TRBV7-9 and TRBJ2-3; D remains ambiguous. CDR1 is SEHNR, CDR2 FQNEAQ, per germline (reference sequence). V lost 5 bases to trimming and J lost 2 bases, with 11 bases between them. CDR3 size: 14 residues. CDR3 DNA sequence: TGTGCCAGCAGCCAAGATTCCTTCACAGATACGCAGTATTTT. Residues: CASSQDSFTDTQYF.

This chain joins TRBV15 and TRBJ2-7, with 12 bases matching TRBD1. Per the germline V gene, CDR1 is LNHNV and CDR2 is YYDKDF (reference sequence). Trimming cost V 0 bases and J 3 bases; bases outside gene matches: 6. CDR3 length: 17 amino acids. CDR3 amino acids: CATSRDWGTGGIYEQYF. Here the CDR3 DNA reads TGTGCCACCAGCAGAGATTGGGGGACAGGGGGCATCTACGAGCAGTACTTC.

This clonotype was detected ten times or more. The chain joins TRBV5-1 to TRBJ2-7; 8 bases align to TRBD1. The germline CDR1 and CDR2 sequences are SGHRS and YFSETQ. This CDR3 comprises 14 residues. Germline trimming cut 3 bases from V and 2 bases from J; bases unmatched to any gene: 4. The CDR3 spells CASSYRQGPYEQYF. The CDR3 coding sequence is TGCGCCAGCAGCTACCGACAGGGGCCCTACGAGCAGTACTTC.

V and J are TRBV5-1 and TRBJ2-4; either TRBD1 or TRBD2 may fit D (5 bases each). V lost 0 bases and J 5 bases, leaving 15 bases between the germline ends. Germline V gene lookup returns CDR1 SGHRS and CDR2 YFSETQ. The CDR3 has 16 amino acids. The CDR3 loop reads CASSLAGPLGENIQYF. CDR3 DNA sequence: TGCGCCAGCAGCTTGGCCGGTCCGTTGGGGGAAAACATTCAGTACTTC.

V is TRBV24-1 and J is TRBJ2-1; D is ambiguous. This CDR3 is built from 13 residues. The ends were cut back, 4 bases at V and 8 bases at J, with 11 bases in the middle. CDR1 and CDR2 from the germline V gene are KGHDR and SFDVKD. CDR3 loop: CATSDRTWHEQFF. The CDR3 DNA sequence: TGTGCCACCAGTGACCGGACGTGGCATGAGCAGTTCTTC.

This clonotype was detected a few times. This chain uses TRBV11-3 with TRBJ2-3, with 10 bases identical to TRBD2. V lost 5 bases to trimming and J lost 5 bases; unmatched junction nucleotides: 13. The CDR3 has 17 amino acids. Per the germline V gene, CDR1 is SGHNT and CDR2 is YENEEA. The CDR3 DNA follows: TGTGCCAGCAGCCCATCGCCTCTAGCGGGAGTCGAAGATACGCAGTATTTT. It yields the protein CASSPSPLAGVEDTQYF.

The sample holds a few counts of this clonotype. The rearrangement joins TRBV5-6 to TRBJ2-7; 11 bases match TRBD2. There are 15 residues in the CDR3. In germline, CDR1 is SGHDT, CDR2 YYEEEE. V lost 5 bases to trimming and J lost 4 bases; unmatched junction nucleotides: 8. The CDR3 DNA follows: TGTGCCAGCAGAGCCGGGACTAGCGGATGGTACGAGCAGTACTTC. Translating it yields CASRAGTSGWYEQYF.